The clone carrying this TCR beta chain was seen many times. Its matching antigen is unknown. A TCRbeta library incorporating unique molecular identifiers was prepared. Each CDR3 protein is one row after TCRdb ran MiXCR on the PCR reads. This table has around 300,000 distinct CDR3 sequences, roughly 11% appearing once. These data belong to a study of T-cell reconstitution after alpha-beta-depleted transplantation in children. Regarding the study as a whole: Alpha-beta T cells present about two months after transplant were reported to originate from several hundred expanded graft clones.

V lost 4 bases, J lost 2 bases, and 18 bases lay in between. The CDR3 is 18 residues long. This specimen consisted of peripheral blood, obtained 180 days after TCRalphabeta/CD19-depleted stem cell transplant. V usage is TRBV12-3 or TRBV12-4 and J usage is TRBJ1-6; the D is unclear. This sequence was found in a male patient between 2 and 10 years old who had a stem cell transplant for chronic granulomatous disease, so the T cells may come from the graft donor. The CDR3 nucleotides read TGTGCCAGCAGTTCCCAAGAGGACCCGCGCCCCTATAATTCACCCCTCCACTTT. This gives the protein CASSSQEDPRPYNSPLHF.